Each of the 13 T cell receptor beta chains below was sequenced from the same sample in a study of breast tumors, draining lymph nodes, adjacent tissues. TCRdb used MiXCR to reprocess the multiplex PCR reads, holding one entry per CDR3 protein. The data show 20,000 to 25,000 distinct CDR3 sequences, with about 54% seen just once and about 13% held by the top ten. Sequenced material: breast tumor tissue. Source of these receptors: a female donor with breast cancer. Some clones in this sample may be carry-over from other donors' samples.

The J gene is TRBJ1-2, the V gene TRBV28; D perhaps matches TRBD1 (5 bases). Germline CDR1 reads MDHEN; CDR2 reads SYDVKM. V was pared by 3 bases and J by 4 bases, with 9 bases between. This CDR3 has 13 residues. CDR3 amino acids: CASSLPGIYGYTF. The CDR3 DNA reads TGTGCCAGCAGTTTGCCAGGGATCTATGGCTACACCTTC.

This chain joins TRBV11-2 and TRBJ2-1; possibly TRBD1 for D (6 bases). CDR3 length: 15 residues. CDR1 is SGHAT, CDR2 FQNNGV, per germline. Trimming cost V 0 bases and J 6 bases, with 12 bases left between them. The CDR3 DNA follows: TGTGCCAGCAGCTTAGAGGTCTCCAGGGGCAATGAGCAGTTCTTC. It is translated as CASSLEVSRGNEQFF.

This chain connects TRBV6-6 to TRBJ1-3; D is ambiguous. V lost 6 bases, J lost 1 base, and 10 bases lay in between. This CDR3 spans 14 amino acids. Germline lookup yields CDR1 MNHNY and CDR2 SVGAGI (reference sequence). For the CDR3, the DNA is TGTGCCAGCAGAAAAAGGTCATCTGGAAACACCATATATTTT. Protein product: CASRKRSSGNTIYF.

This clonotype was seen repeatedly, ten times or more. The gene calls are TRBV3-1 and TRBJ2-5, with D perhaps TRBD1 or TRBD2 (6 bases each). CDR1 LGHDT and CDR2 YNNKEL come from the germline V gene (reference sequence). This CDR3 is built from 14 residues. Deletions cut 3 bases from V and 5 bases from J, with 13 bases between. The CDR3, as DNA: TGTGCCAGCAGCCACGGGGGCCGTCCGGAGACCCAGTACTTC. Protein sequence: CASSHGGRPETQYF.

This clonotype is medium-sized by share. V and J are TRBV5-5 and TRBJ2-3, with D tentatively TRBD1 (5 bases). This CDR3 comprises 17 residues. Germline-derived CDR1 and CDR2 are SGHKS and YYEKEE (reference sequence). V lost 4 bases to trimming and J lost 0 bases, with 18 bases between them. The CDR3: CASSPYLGRKSTDTQYF. The CDR3 nucleotides read TGTGCCAGCAGCCCATATCTGGGGCGAAAAAGCACAGATACGCAGTATTTT.

There are many counts of this clonotype. The V gene is TRBV11-2, the J gene TRBJ2-3, with D possibly called TRBD1 or TRBD2 (6 bases each). The CDR3 has 16 amino acids. Germline loops: CDR1 SGHAT, CDR2 FQNNGV. The V and J ends lost 4 bases and 1 base respectively, with 15 bases between them. The CDR3 nucleotides read TGTGCCAGCAGCTCGCTCGGGGGCAGGGGCACAGATACGCAGTATTTT. Its protein is CASSSLGGRGTDTQYF.

The V gene is TRBV6-6, the J gene TRBJ1-2; 7 bases fit TRBD1. With 5 bases clipped from V and 7 bases from J, the junction kept 10 bases outside the gene matches. The CDR3 contains 14 residues. In germline, CDR1 is MNHNY, CDR2 SVGAGI (reference sequence). CDR3 sequence (DNA): TGTGCCAGCAGTCCACTGACAGGGATCGGTGGCTACACCTTC. Protein sequence: CASSPLTGIGGYTF.

This chain uses TRBV7-9 with TRBJ1-2; tentative D call: TRBD1 (5 bases). V was cut by 5 bases and J by 7 bases, with 20 bases left in between. The CDR3 is made up of 15 amino acids. The germline CDR1 and CDR2 sequences are SEHNR and FQNEAQ (reference sequence). The CDR3 region is CASSDRNGGGTGYTF. As DNA, the CDR3 is TGTGCCAGCAGCGACAGAAATGGGGGGGGTACTGGCTACACCTTC.

The CDR3 coding sequence is TGTGCCAGCAGCCGACGGGGACTAGGTTTGGATACGCAGTATTTT. Its translation is CASSRRGLGLDTQYF. The chain has TRBV5-5 and TRBJ2-3, with 8 positions matching TRBD2. CDR3 length: 15 amino acids. From germline, CDR1 is SGHKS and CDR2 YYEKEE (reference sequence). The J segment lost 6 bases and the V segment lost 4 bases, leaving 10 bases of the junction unmatched.

A single count supports this clonotype. This chain links TRBV7-2 with TRBJ2-1; D remains unclear. From germline, CDR1 is SGHTA and CDR2 FQGNSA. The V gene lost 4 bases and the J gene lost 2 bases, with 6 bases spanning the gap. The CDR3 covers 13 residues. The CDR3 here is CASSYLTYNEQFF. Here the CDR3 DNA reads TGTGCCAGCAGCTACCTTACCTACAATGAGCAGTTCTTC.

This chain links TRBV20-1 with TRBJ2-3; 7 bases agree with TRBD1. The germline V gene has CDR1 DFQATT and CDR2 SNEGSKA (reference sequence). The CDR3 is made up of 15 amino acids. Trimming took 1 base from V and 1 from J; bases not matched to a gene: 5. CDR3 residues: CSARVIGQGTDTQYF. CDR3 sequence (DNA): TGCAGTGCTAGAGTGATCGGACAGGGCACAGATACGCAGTATTTT.

With respect to this clonotype: The junction and the germline gene differ at one end; a read error may be behind it. The CDR3, as DNA: TGCGCCAGCAGCTTGGGACAGTGGAATTCCCCCCTCCACTTT. Translating it yields CASSLGQWNSPLHF. V gene TRBV5-1 combines with J gene TRBJ1-6, with a weak D call TRBD1 (5 bases). CDR1 is SGHRS, CDR2 YFSETQ, per germline. The CDR3 consists of 14 residues. The entire variable domain, with the rest obtained from reference TRBV5-1 and TRBJ1-6, is as follows: KAGVTQTPRYLIKTRGQQVTLSCSPISGHRSVSWYQQTPGQGLQFLFEYFSETQRNKGNFPGRFSGRQFSNSRSEMNVSTLELGDSALYLCASSLGQWNSPLHFGNGTRLTVT.

This clonotype is medium-sized. The chain joins TRBV2 to TRBJ1-4; no firm D call. The V gene's germline CDR1 is SNHLY and CDR2 FYNNEI. Deletions cut 6 bases from V and 0 bases from J, with 11 bases between. The CDR3 sequence is 15 residues long. CDR3 nucleotides: TGTGCCAGCAGCCTACTCGGGACAACTAATGAAAAACTGTTTTTT. It is translated as CASSLLGTTNEKLFF. Based on the CDR3 plus reference TRBV2 and TRBJ1-4, the full variable domain is EPEVTQTPSHQVTQMGQEVILRCVPISNHLYFYWYRQILGQKVEFLVSFYNNEISEKSEIFDDQFSVERPDGSNFTLKIRSTKLEDSAMYFCASSLLGTTNEKLFFGSGTQLSVL.